This T cell receptor (beta chain) was recorded in a study of cytomegalovirus exposure and HLA in healthy donors. Across the whole study: Early release data held 80 million to 100 million unique TCRs from HLA-typed donors. Study-wide points: The authors later found HLA-associated TCR beta chains more clonally expanded than equally common others. Among CMV-associated TCR beta chains, most appeared HLA-restricted in a later analysis.

The germline V gene encodes CDR1 MDHEN and CDR2 SYDVKM. With V trimmed by 9 bases and J by 4 bases, 7 bases remained unmatched. This CDR3 has 14 amino acids. In the PCR, 60 Vbeta and 13 Jbeta primers were used. TCRdb's copy holds only in-frame clones and misses some; the assay was immunoSEQ multiplex PCR. The sample has about 93,000 clones; about four fifths are singletons. Details on this clone: Its antigen is not identified.

Sequenced material: PBMCs. The sequence was collected from a man aged 45-65 years in good health and CMV-seronegative. V and J are TRBV28 and TRBJ1-5; 9 bases map to TRBD1. The CDR3, as DNA: TGTGCCAGTATACAGGGGGCAGAGAATCAGCCCCAGCATTTT. This encodes CASIQGAENQPQHF.